Each of the 10 T cell receptor beta chains below was sequenced from the same sample in a study of post-analysis software for immune sequencing data. Study results and limitations: A handful of TRBV segments were significantly more frequent in patients than in controls. TRBV5-6, TRBV5-1 and TRBV20-1 were among these segments.

No antigen has been identified for these receptors. Tagging with unique molecular identifiers was a feature of the TCR beta cDNA libraries. TCRdb ran MiXCR on the PCR reads and lists one entry per CDR3 protein. The sample includes hundreds of thousands of distinct CDR3 sequences, approximately 60% seen only once; the top ten take about 11%. The sample comprised blood. The origin of the receptors is a girl aged 2 to 10 with multiple sclerosis.

The chain links TRBV3-1 to TRBJ1-2; the match to TRBD1 covers 10 bases. With V trimmed by 5 bases and J by 6 bases, 6 bases remained unmatched. CDR1 and CDR2 (germline): LGHDT, YNNKEL (reference sequence). This CDR3 has 14 amino acids. The DNA for the CDR3 is TGTGCCAGCAGCGAACCTGGGACAGGGGATGGCTACACCTTC. This translates into CASSEPGTGDGYTF.

This clonotype was observed a handful of times. One end of the junction fails to match germline, which may point to a read error. This chain links TRBV7-7 with TRBJ2-7; 15 bases map to TRBD2. Germline CDR1 and CDR2: SSHAT and FNYEAQ (reference sequence). This CDR3 has 17 residues. The CDR3 reads CASSSRTSGRDAYEQYF. The CDR3 DNA is TGTGCTAGCAGCTCCCGGACTAGCGGGAGGGATGCCTACGAGCAGTACTTC.

The gene calls are TRBV18 and TRBJ2-5, with D unresolved. V was shortened by 0 bases and J by 7 bases, with 6 bases between the two germline ends. The V gene's germline CDR1 is KGHSH and CDR2 LQKENI. This CDR3 comprises 12 residues. The CDR3 DNA reads TGTGCCAGCTCACCACCGGAACGGACCCAGTACTTC. This translates into CASSPPERTQYF.

This clonotype came up once. This chain connects TRBV27 to TRBJ2-6, with D uncertain. CDR1 is MNHEY and CDR2 is SMNVEV in the germline V gene (reference sequence). This CDR3 region has 16 residues. Trimming stripped 5 bases from V and 1 base from J, with 12 bases between. The CDR3 reads CASSLLLSSGANVLTF. CDR3 nucleotide sequence: TGTGCCAGCAGTCTCCTCCTGAGTTCTGGGGCCAACGTCCTGACTTTC. Full variable domain (remainder filled in from reference TRBV27 and TRBJ2-6): EAQVTQNPRYLITVTGKKLTVTCSQNMNHEYMSWYRQDPGLGLRQIYYSMNVEVTDKGDVPEGYKVSRKEKRNFPLILESPSPNQTSLYFCASSLLLSSGANVLTFGAGSRLTVL.

This chain connects TRBV12-3 or TRBV12-4 to TRBJ2-5; TRBD2 aligns across 7 bases. V lost 3 bases to trimming and J lost 3 bases; unmatched junction nucleotides: 10. The CDR3 covers 16 residues. CDR3 amino acids: CASSFGRSSVKETQYF. The CDR3 bases are TGTGCCAGCAGTTTCGGGAGGAGTTCGGTTAAAGAGACCCAGTACTTC.

The chain combines TRBV6-5 with TRBJ2-7, with 11 bases aligning to TRBD2. CDR3 length equals 15 residues. Germline V gene sequence: CDR1 MNHEY, CDR2 SVGAGI. V dropped 8 bases and J dropped 6; count of bases not matched to a gene: 12. CDR3 sequence: CASSTSGSMAAEQYF. For the CDR3, the DNA is TGTGCCAGCTCTACTAGCGGGAGCATGGCTGCCGAGCAGTACTTC.

In this sample, this clonotype turned up a few times. The CDR3 is CASSPQGPEAFF. DNA of the CDR3: TGTGCCAGCAGCCCCCAAGGGCCTGAAGCTTTCTTT. The chain carries TRBV7-9 and TRBJ1-1, with D unresolved. Germline assignment: CDR1 SEHNR and CDR2 FQNEAQ (reference sequence). The germline V and J ends were trimmed by 5 bases and 6 bases, with 10 bases remaining between them. This CDR3 comprises 12 residues.

The chain carries TRBV4-3 and TRBJ2-1; 7 bases fit TRBD1. The CDR3 extends over 16 amino acids. Per germline, CDR1 LGHNA and CDR2 YSLEER. Trimming took 0 bases from V and 8 from J; bases not matched to a gene: 10. CDR3 bases: TGCGCCAGCAGCCAAGACGGGACAGATCAATACGATGAGCAGTTCTTC. Protein product: CASSQDGTDQYDEQFF.

This clonotype was seen only a few times. The chain has TRBV2 and TRBJ1-1, with D tentatively TRBD1 (5 bases). Germline loops: CDR1 SNHLY, CDR2 FYNNEI. This CDR3 has 14 amino acids. V lost 4 bases and J 2 bases, leaving 11 bases between the germline ends. The DNA for the CDR3 is TGTGCCAGCAGTGCCTGGGACCCTAACACTGAAGCTTTCTTT. Its translation: CASSAWDPNTEAFF.

The sample holds a few counts of this clonotype. The chain recombines TRBV6-2 or TRBV6-3 with TRBJ2-7, with a weak D call TRBD2 (5 bases). Germline CDR1 is MNHEY and CDR2 is SVGEGT. Trimming took off 6 bases at V and 2 bases at J, with 8 bases between the two ends. The CDR3 has 12 residues. The CDR3 reads CASRGVPYEQYF. The CDR3, as DNA: TGTGCCAGCAGGGGAGTGCCCTACGAGCAGTACTTC.